Shown below are 10 T cell receptor beta chains from a single sample sequenced in a study of blood T cell repertoires in COVID-19. Only in-frame clones appear in the TCRdb table, and some are missing; sequencing was by immunoSEQ multiplex PCR. The sample consists of about 75,000 clones, 88% of them appearing once. Sequenced material: peripheral blood. The origin of the receptors is a human donor in a cohort sampled during active COVID-19.

J is TRBJ2-1 and V is TRBV9; 11 bases map to TRBD2. This CDR3 contains 15 residues. The J segment lost 8 bases and the V segment lost 2 bases, leaving 6 bases of the junction unmatched. Germline lookup yields CDR1 SGDLS and CDR2 YYNGEE. As DNA, the CDR3 is TGTGCCAGCAGCGTCTTAGCGGGAGGGCCCCATGAGCAGTTCTTC. This sequence encodes CASSVLAGGPHEQFF.

This clone was detected only a few times. CDR3 residues: CASTQARVQPQHF. Here the CDR3 DNA reads TGTGCCAGTACCCAAGCGAGGGTTCAGCCCCAGCATTTT. The rearrangement joins TRBV19 to TRBJ1-5; unclear D gene. Trimming took off 7 bases at V and 6 bases at J, with 13 bases between the two ends. Germline CDR1 and CDR2: LNHDA and SQIVND (reference sequence). This CDR3 spans 13 amino acids.

The chain employs TRBV4-3 and TRBJ2-3, with 7 bases aligning to TRBD2. Germline lookup yields CDR1 LGHNA and CDR2 YSLEER. This CDR3 is 18 amino acids long. The V segment lost 4 bases and the J segment 1 base; nucleotides outside the gene matches: 14. CDR3 in amino acids: CASSRERGRGERTDTQYF. CDR3 in DNA: TGCGCCAGCAGCCGAGAAAGGGGCCGGGGGGAACGCACAGATACGCAGTATTTT.

This chain joins TRBV9 and TRBJ2-1; no clear D. Germline CDR1 is SGDLS and CDR2 is YYNGEE. The CDR3 is made up of 14 amino acids. V lost 0 bases and J 9 bases, leaving 13 bases between the germline ends. CDR3 sequence: CASSVGSSQREQFF. The CDR3 DNA is TGTGCCAGCAGCGTAGGATCTAGTCAGCGTGAGCAGTTCTTC.

The table lists this clone with a few counts. The gene calls are TRBV5-1 and TRBJ1-5, with TRBD1 matching over 9 bases. This CDR3 is 16 amino acids long. V lost 4 bases, J lost 6 bases, and 11 bases stayed unmatched. Germline CDR1 is SGHRS and CDR2 is YFSETQ. CDR3 coding DNA: TGCGCCAGCAGCAGGGGCGAAACAGGGGGCAGTCAGCCCCAGCATTTT. It encodes CASSRGETGGSQPQHF.

The chain recombines TRBV7-6 with TRBJ2-5; 7 bases agree with TRBD1. V dropped 5 bases and J dropped 3; count of bases not matched to a gene: 9. Germline lookup yields CDR1 SGHVS and CDR2 FNYEAQ. This CDR3 is 15 amino acids long. The DNA for the CDR3 is TGTGCCAGCAGCCGGCAACAGGGGTTAGAAGAGACCCAGTACTTC. This translates into CASSRQQGLEETQYF.

The chain combines TRBV11-2 with TRBJ1-6, with D unresolved. Germline CDR1 SGHAT, CDR2 FQNNGV. Trimming removed 0 bases from V and 7 bases from J, with 10 bases in between. The CDR3 spans 15 residues. The CDR3 bases are TGTGCCAGCAGCTTAGATCCTGGCTCAAATTCACCCCTCCACTTT. This sequence encodes CASSLDPGSNSPLHF.

Remarks on this clone: A read error may account for a junction end that differs from germline. This chain links TRBV19 with TRBJ2-7, with a weak D call TRBD2 (7 bases). The CDR3 contains 12 residues. CDR1 is LNHDA, CDR2 SQIVND, per germline (reference sequence). The CDR3 nucleotides are TGTGCCAGTAGGACGACCGGGGGGCACCTTCGCTTC. Its protein is CASRTTGGHLRF.

The V gene is TRBV6-5, the J gene TRBJ2-1; D possibly corresponds to TRBD2 (5 bases). V gave up 2 bases and J gave up 8 bases, with 7 bases separating them. The CDR3 contains 12 residues. Germline CDR1 reads MNHEY; CDR2 reads SVGAGI. The CDR3 here is CASSYGGDEQFF. The CDR3 nucleotides are TGTGCCAGCAGTTACGGAGGCGATGAGCAGTTCTTC.

The V gene is TRBV6-5, the J gene TRBJ1-2; 7 positions match TRBD1. J lost 4 bases, V lost 6 bases, and 8 bases had no gene match. The CDR3 sequence is 14 residues long. Germline V gives CDR1 MNHEY, CDR2 SVGAGI. CDR3 residues: CASRRQGTGYGYTF. The CDR3 nucleotides are TGTGCCAGCAGAAGACAGGGAACGGGCTATGGCTACACCTTC.